This TCR beta chain derives from a study of esophageal squamous cell carcinoma under preoperative chemotherapy. General study points: After paclitaxel-nedaplatin, abundant clones were more likely to contract than amplify.

The CDR3 is 15 residues long. Germline lookup yields CDR1 SGHTA and CDR2 FQGNSA. Documented time point: after preoperative PTX-NDP chemotherapy. Note on this clonotype: Its antigen is undetermined. Its ends do not fully match the called genes, so a read error is possible.

TCRdb independently ran MiXCR on the PCR reads; one entry per CDR3 protein. The profile shows around 34,000 distinct CDR3 sequences, 52% of them singletons. The material was obtained from a patient given preoperative chemotherapy. The V call is TRBV7-2, the J call TRBJ2-5; D may be TRBD1 (6 bases). This sequence was found in a human donor with esophageal squamous cell carcinoma. The donor label of this sample is uncertain. The CDR3: CAAGLGGRAQETQYF. In nucleotides, the CDR3 is TGTGCCGCGGGCCTTGGGGGCCGGGCCCAAGAGACCCAGTACTTT.